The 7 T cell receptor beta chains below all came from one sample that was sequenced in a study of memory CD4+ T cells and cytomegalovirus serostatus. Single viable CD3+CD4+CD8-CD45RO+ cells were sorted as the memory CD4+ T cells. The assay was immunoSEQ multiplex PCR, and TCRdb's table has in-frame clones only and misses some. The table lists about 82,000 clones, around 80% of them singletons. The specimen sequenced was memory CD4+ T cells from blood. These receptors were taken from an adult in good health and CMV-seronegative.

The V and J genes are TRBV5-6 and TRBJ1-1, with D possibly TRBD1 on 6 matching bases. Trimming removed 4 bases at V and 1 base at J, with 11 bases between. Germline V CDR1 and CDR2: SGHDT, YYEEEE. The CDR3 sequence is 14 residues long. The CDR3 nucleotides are TGTGCCAGCAGCACACTGGACAGGAACACTGAAGCTTTCTTT. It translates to CASSTLDRNTEAFF. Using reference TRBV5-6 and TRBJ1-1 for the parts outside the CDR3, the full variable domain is DAGVTQSPTHLIKTRGQQVTLRCSPKSGHDTVSWYQQALGQGPQFIFQYYEEEERQRGNFPDRFSGHQFPNYSSELNVNALLLGDSALYLCASSTLDRNTEAFFGQGTRLTVV.

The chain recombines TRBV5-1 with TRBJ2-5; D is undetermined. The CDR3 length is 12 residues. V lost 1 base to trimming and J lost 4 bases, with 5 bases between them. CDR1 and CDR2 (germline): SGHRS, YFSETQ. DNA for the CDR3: TGCGCCAGCAGCTTGAATTTAGAGACCCAGTACTTC. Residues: CASSLNLETQYF.

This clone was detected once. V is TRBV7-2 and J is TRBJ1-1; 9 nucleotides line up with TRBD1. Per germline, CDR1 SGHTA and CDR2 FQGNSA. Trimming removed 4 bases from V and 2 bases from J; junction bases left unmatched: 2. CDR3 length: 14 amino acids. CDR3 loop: CASSWTGDNTEAFF. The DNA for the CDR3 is TGTGCCAGCAGCTGGACAGGGGACAACACTGAAGCTTTCTTT.

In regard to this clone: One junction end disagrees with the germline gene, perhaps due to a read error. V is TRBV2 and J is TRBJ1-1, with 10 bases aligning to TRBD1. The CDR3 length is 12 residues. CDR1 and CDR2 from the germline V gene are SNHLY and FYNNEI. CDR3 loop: CASSADRGPVQF. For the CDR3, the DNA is TGTGCCAGCAGCGCAGACAGGGGGCCGGTACAATTT.

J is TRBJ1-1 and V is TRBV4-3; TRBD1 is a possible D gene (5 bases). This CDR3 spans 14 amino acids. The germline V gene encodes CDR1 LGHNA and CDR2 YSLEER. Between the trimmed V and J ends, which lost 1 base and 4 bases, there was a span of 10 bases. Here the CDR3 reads CASSQVLGVTEAFF. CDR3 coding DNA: TGCGCCAGCAGCCAAGTTTTGGGGGTCACTGAAGCTTTCTTT.

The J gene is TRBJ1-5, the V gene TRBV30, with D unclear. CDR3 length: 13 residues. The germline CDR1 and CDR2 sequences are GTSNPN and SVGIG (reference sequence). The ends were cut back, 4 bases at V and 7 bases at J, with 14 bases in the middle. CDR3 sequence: CAWNARSGQPQHF. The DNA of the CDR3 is TGTGCCTGGAACGCGCGAAGTGGACAGCCCCAGCATTTT.

This CDR3 reads CASSEGQVGTGELFF. The CDR3 DNA reads as TGTGCCAGCAGCGAGGGACAGGTGGGCACCGGGGAGCTGTTTTTT. The chain links TRBV7-9 to TRBJ2-2, with 8 bases fitting TRBD1. CDR1 SEHNR and CDR2 FQNEAQ come from the germline V gene (reference sequence). Trimming at V came to 5 bases and at J to 4 bases, leaving 6 bases not matched to a gene. This CDR3 spans 15 amino acids.